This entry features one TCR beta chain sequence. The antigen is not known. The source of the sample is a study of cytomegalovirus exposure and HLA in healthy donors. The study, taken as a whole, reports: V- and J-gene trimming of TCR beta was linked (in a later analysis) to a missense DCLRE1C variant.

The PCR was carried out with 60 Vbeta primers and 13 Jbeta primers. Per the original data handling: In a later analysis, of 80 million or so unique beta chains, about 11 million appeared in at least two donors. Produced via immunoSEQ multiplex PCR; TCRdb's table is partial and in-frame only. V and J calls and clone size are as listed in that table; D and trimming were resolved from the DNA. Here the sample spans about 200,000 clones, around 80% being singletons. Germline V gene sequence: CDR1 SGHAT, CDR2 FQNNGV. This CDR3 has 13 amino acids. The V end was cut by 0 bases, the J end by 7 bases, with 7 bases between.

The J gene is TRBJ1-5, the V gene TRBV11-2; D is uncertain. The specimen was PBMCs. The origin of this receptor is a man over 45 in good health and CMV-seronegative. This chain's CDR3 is CASSLDAGQPQHF. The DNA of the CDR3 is TGTGCCAGCAGCTTAGATGCGGGACAGCCCCAGCATTTT. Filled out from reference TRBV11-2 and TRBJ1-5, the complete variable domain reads EAGVAQSPRYKIIEKRQSVAFWCNPISGHATLYWYQQILGQGPKLLIQFQNNGVVDDSQLPKDRFSAERLKGVDSTLKIQPAKLEDSAVYLCASSLDAGQPQHFGDGTRLSIL.